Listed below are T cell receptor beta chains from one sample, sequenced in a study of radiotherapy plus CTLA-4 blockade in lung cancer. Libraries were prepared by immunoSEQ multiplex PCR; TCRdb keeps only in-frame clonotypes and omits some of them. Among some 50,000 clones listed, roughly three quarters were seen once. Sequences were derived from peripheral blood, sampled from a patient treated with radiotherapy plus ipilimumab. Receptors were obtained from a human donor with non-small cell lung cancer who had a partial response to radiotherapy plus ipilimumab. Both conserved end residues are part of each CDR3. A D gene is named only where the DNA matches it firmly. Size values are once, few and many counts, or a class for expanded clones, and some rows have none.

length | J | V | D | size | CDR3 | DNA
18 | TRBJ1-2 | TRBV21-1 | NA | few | CASSKALYQRDLDYGYTF | TGTGCCAGCAGCAAAGCGCTTTATCAAAGGGACTTGGACTATGGCTACACCTTC
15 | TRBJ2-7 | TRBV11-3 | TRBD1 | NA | CASSLEGTGAYEQYF | TGTGCCAGCAGCTTAGAAGGGACAGGGGCCTACGAGCAGTACTTC
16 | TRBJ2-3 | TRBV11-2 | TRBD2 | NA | CASSFLGTSGADTQYF | TGTGCCAGCAGCTTCCTCGGGACTAGCGGGGCGGATACGCAGTATTTT
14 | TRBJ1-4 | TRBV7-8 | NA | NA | CASSWGGVREKLFF | TGTGCCAGCAGCTGGGGAGGGGTCCGTGAAAAACTGTTTTTT
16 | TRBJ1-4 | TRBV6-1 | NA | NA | CASSDIIGSVAEKLFF | TGTGCCAGCAGTGATATCATAGGCAGCGTTGCTGAAAAACTGTTTTTT
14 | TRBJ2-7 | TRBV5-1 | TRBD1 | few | CASSDGTVTYEQYF | TGCGCCAGCAGCGACGGGACAGTAACTTACGAGCAGTACTTC
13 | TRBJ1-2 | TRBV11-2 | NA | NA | CASSLASGYGYTF | TGTGCCAGCAGCTTAGCCAGTGGCTATGGCTACACCTTC
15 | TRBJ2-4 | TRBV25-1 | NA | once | CASSEGGSAKNIQYF | TGTGCCAGCAGTGAAGGAGGGTCAGCCAAAAACATTCAGTACTTC
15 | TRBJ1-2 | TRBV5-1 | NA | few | CASSLRRPRNYGYTF | TGCGCCAGCAGCTTGCGGAGACCTCGGAACTATGGCTACACCTTC
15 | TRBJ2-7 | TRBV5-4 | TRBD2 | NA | CASSWGSSGDYEQYF | TGTGCCAGCAGCTGGGGGTCTAGCGGGGATTACGAGCAGTACTTC
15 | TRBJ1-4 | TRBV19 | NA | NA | CASSIEGRTNEKLFF | TGTGCCAGTAGTATAGAGGGGCGGACTAATGAAAAACTGTTTTTT
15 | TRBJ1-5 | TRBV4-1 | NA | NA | CASSQADSRNQPQHF | TGCGCCAGCAGCCAAGCCGACAGCCGCAATCAGCCCCAGCATTTT
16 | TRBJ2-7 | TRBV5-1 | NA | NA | CASSLGSSFQTYEQYF | TGCGCCAGCAGCTTGGGTTCGAGCTTCCAAACCTACGAGCAGTACTTC
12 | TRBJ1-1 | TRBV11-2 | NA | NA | CASSGREGEAFF | TGTGCCAGCAGCGGCCGGGAGGGCGAAGCTTTCTTT
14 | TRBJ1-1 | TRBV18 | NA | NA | CASSPSSLNTEAFF | TGTGCCAGCTCACCGTCCAGTCTGAACACTGAAGCTTTCTTT
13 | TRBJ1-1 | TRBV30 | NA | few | CAWKLQGWTEAFF | TGTGCCTGGAAGTTACAGGGCTGGACTGAAGCTTTCTTT
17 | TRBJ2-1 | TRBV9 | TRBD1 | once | CASSVQQFGQGRNEQFF | TGTGCCAGCAGCGTCCAGCAATTCGGACAGGGGCGCAATGAGCAGTTCTTC
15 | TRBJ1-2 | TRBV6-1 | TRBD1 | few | CASTRDRTGLNGYTF | TGTGCCAGCACTCGAGACAGGACAGGGCTGAATGGCTACACCTTC